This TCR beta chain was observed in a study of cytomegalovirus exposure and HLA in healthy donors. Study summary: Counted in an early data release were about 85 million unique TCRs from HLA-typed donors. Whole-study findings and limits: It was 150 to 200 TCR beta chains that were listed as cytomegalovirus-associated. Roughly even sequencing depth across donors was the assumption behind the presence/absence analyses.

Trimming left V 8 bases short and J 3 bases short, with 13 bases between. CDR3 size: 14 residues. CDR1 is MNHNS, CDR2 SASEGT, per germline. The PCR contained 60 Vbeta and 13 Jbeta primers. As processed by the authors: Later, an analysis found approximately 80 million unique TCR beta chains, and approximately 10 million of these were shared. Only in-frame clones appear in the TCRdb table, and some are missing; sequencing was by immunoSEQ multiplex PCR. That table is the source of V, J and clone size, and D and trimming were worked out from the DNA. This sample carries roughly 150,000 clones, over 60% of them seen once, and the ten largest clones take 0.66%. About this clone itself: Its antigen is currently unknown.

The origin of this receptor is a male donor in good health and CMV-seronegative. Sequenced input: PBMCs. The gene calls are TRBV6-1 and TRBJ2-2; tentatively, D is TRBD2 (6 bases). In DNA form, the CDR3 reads TGTGCCAGCGCGGGGTTTGGCGACACCGGGGAGCTGTTTTTT. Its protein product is CASAGFGDTGELFF.